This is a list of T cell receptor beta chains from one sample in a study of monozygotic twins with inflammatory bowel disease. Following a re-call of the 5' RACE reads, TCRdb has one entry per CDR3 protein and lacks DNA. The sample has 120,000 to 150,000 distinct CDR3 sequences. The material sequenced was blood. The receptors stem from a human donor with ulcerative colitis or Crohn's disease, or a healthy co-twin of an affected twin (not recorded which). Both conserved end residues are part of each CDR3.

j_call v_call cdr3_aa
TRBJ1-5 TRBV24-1 CATSQQGSNQPQHF
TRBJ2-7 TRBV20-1 CSATQRGRSYEQYF
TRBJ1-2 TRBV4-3 CASSQEGRTGIYGYTF
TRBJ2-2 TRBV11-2 CASSPPRQGPFQLTGELFF
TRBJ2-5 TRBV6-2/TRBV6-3 CASTGLAGGLAWAQYF
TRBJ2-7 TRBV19 CASRRSDTIYEQYF
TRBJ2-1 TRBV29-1 CSVVLLAGYSYNEQFF
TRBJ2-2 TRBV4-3 CASSQITGTGDTGELFF
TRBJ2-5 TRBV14 CASSQMVRSFETQYF
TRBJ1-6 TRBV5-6 CASSPTHLSNSPLHF
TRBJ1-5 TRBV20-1 CSASPGTGSNQPQHF
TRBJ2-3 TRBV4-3 CASSQDSITSGFRTDTQYF
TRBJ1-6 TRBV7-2 CASRSQGSNSPLHF
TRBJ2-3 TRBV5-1 CASSLAGVGGTTDTQYF
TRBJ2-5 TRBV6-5 CASSYTSGGYETQYF
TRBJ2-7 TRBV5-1 CASSLNPDRVYEQYF
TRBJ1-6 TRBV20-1 CSARDYGSGLSVPLHF
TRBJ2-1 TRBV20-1 CSARNSGGANEQFF
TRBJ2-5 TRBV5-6 CASSLWGQEETQYF
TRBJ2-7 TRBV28 CASSLFPTVYEQYF
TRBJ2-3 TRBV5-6 CASSLGFYTDTQYF
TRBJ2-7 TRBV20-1 CSAAVPGQGGEQYF
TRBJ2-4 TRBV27 CASSWGRLGIQYF
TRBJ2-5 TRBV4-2 CASSQDTAGGRETQYF
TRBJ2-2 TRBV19 CASSVTTNTGELFF
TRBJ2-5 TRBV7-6 CASSLYIPAGRGETQYF
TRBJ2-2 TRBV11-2 CASSHVNGAGRELFF
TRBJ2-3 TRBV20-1 CSAPTFRGTDTQYF
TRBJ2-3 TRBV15 CATSRDQGRTDTQYF
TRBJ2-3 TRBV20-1 CSAGQGDQTDTQYF
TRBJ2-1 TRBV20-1 CSATEGVQQFF
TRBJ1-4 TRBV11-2 CASSLSGGGATNEKLFF
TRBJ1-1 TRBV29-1 CSASTGDVETEAFF
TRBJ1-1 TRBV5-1 CASSWEVQGGNTEAFF
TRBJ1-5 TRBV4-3 CASSQEYGRLNQPQHF
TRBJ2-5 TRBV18 CASSRTGQGETQYF
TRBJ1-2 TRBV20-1 CSATGLTNYGYTF
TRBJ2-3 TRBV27 CASSLLLAGGTDTQYF
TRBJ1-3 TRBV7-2 CASSSDRVGAPGNTIYF
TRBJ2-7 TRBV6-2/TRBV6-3 CASSGRATGRYEQYF
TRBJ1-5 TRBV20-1 CSALDRGLNQPQHF
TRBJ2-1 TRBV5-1 CASSPTSGAYNEQFF
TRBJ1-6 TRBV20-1 CSARDRRGPYNSPLHF
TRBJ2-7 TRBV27 CASRRTGGQYEQYF
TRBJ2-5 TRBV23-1 CASSQKKETQYF
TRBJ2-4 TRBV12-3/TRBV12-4 CASSMTENIQYF
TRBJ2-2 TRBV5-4 CASSFPPGERTGELFF
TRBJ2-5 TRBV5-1 CASSFTGGGVETQYF
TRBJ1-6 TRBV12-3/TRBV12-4 CASSLDQFYSPLHF
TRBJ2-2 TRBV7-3 CASSSHWGVDGELFF
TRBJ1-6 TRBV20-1 CSARVDNSPLHF
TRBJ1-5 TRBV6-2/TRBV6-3 CASSYVRRPGGQGVQPQHF